This T cell receptor (beta chain) was documented in a study of T cell responses to AZD1222 COVID-19 vaccine. Only in-frame clones appear in the TCRdb table, and some are missing; sequencing was by immunoSEQ multiplex PCR. This sample has 98,000 or so clones, with about 88% found just once. Sequences were derived from peripheral blood, sampled 28 days after the second AZD1222 dose. This receptor was taken from an adult who received the AZD1222 COVID-19 vaccine.

In nucleotides, the CDR3 is TGTGCCAGCAGTCCACCAGGGGGAGTGGAAGCTTTCTTT. This translates into CASSPPGGVEAFF. The chain recombines TRBV28 with TRBJ1-1; 7 bases are a match to TRBD1. The ends lost 5 bases at V and 8 bases at J; junction bases unmatched: 8. The CDR3 spans 13 residues. From germline, CDR1 is MDHEN and CDR2 SYDVKM.